This T cell receptor beta chain was captured by sequencing in a study of shared clonotypes between healthy human individuals. Study information: Ranging from 18 to 49 in age, donors were a couple of women and a few men. Findings of the study overall: Naive CD4 clonotypes were shared across a handful of donors at roughly 4.6%.

The authors split each subset's genomic DNA evenly across several immunoSEQ plates. Assay: immunoSEQ multiplex PCR; the TCRdb copy retains only in-frame clones and omits some. This sample carries approximately 1.9 million clones, over 85% of them seen once, and the ten largest clones take more than 1.5%. Of note for this clone: The target antigen is unknown.

Germline V CDR1 and CDR2: LNHDA, SQIVND (reference sequence). Trimming at V came to 6 bases and at J to 2 bases, leaving 4 bases not matched to a gene. This CDR3 comprises 16 residues. Terminally differentiated effector memory CD45RA+ cells were excluded by CCR7 positive selection of CD45RO-negative cells. The chain couples TRBV19 to TRBJ2-2; 12 bases line up with TRBD2. This sequence originates from a man younger than 35 in good health. Some clones in this sample may be carry-over from other donors' samples. Sequencing was done on a sample of naive CD8+ T cells from PBMCs. CDR3 coding DNA: TGTGCCAGTAGCGTACTAGCGGGAGGTAACACCGGGGAGCTGTTTTTT. Translation gives CASSVLAGGNTGELFF.